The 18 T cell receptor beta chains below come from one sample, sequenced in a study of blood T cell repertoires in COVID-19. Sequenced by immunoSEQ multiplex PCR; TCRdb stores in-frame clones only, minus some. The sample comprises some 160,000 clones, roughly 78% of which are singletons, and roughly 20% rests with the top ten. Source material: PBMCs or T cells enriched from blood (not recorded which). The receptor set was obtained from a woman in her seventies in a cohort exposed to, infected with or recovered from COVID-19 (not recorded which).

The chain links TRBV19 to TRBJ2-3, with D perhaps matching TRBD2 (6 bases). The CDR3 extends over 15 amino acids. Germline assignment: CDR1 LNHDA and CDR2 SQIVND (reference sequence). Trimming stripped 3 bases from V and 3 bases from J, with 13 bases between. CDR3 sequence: CASSIGGRSTDTQYF. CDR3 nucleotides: TGTGCCAGTAGTATCGGTGGGAGGTCTACAGATACGCAGTATTTT.

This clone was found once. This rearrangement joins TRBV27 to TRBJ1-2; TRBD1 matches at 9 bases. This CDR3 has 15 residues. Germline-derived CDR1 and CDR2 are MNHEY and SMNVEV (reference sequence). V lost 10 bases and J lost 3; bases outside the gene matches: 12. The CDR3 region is CATTLRTGADYGYTF. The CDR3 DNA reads TGTGCCACTACACTCAGGACAGGGGCGGACTATGGCTACACCTTC.

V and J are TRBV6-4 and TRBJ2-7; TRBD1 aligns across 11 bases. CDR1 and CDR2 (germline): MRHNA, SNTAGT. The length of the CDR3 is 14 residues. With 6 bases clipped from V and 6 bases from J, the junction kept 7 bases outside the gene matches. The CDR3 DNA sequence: TGTGCCAGCAGAAGCACGGGGACAGGGGGCGAGCAGTACTTC. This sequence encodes CASRSTGTGGEQYF.

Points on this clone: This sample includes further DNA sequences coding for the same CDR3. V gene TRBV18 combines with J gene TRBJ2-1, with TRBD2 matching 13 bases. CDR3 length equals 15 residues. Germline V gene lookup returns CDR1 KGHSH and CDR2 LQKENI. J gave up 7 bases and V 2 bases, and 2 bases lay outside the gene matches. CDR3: CASSPGTSGINEQFF. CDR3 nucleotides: TGTGCCAGCTCACCAGGGACTAGCGGGATAAATGAGCAGTTCTTC.

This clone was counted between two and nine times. The CDR3 region has the DNA TGCGCCAGCAGCCCTACAGCGGGAACAACCGGGGAGCTGTTTTTT. Amino acid sequence: CASSPTAGTTGELFF. The chain carries TRBV5-1 and TRBJ2-2; 7 bases agree with TRBD2. This CDR3 comprises 15 residues. V gave up 4 bases and J gave up 5 bases; unmatched junction bases: 8. Germline V gives CDR1 SGHRS, CDR2 YFSETQ.

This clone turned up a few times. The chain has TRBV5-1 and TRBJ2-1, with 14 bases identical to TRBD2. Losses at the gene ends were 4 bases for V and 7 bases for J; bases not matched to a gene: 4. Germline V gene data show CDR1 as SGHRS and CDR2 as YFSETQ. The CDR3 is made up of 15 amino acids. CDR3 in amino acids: CASSRGLAGVNEQFF. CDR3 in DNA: TGCGCCAGCAGCAGGGGACTAGCGGGAGTTAATGAGCAGTTCTTC. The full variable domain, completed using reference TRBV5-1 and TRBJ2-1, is KAGVTQTPRYLIKTRGQQVTLSCSPISGHRSVSWYQQTPGQGLQFLFEYFSETQRNKGNFPGRFSGRQFSNSRSEMNVSTLELGDSALYLCASSRGLAGVNEQFFGPGTRLTVL.

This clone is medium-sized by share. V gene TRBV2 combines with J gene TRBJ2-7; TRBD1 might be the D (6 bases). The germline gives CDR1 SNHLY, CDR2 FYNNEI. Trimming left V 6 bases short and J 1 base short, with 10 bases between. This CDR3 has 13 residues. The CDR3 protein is CASRPQGSYEQYF. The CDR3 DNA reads TGTGCCAGCAGACCACAGGGATCCTACGAGCAGTACTTC.

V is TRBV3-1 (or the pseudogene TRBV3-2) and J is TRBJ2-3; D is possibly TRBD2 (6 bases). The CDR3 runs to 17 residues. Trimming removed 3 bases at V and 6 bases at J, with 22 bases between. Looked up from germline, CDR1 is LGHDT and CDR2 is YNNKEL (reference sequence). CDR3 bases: TGTGCCAGCAGCCACGAACTTTTGGGACTCGCGGGCGATACGCAGTATTTT. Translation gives CASSHELLGLAGDTQYF.

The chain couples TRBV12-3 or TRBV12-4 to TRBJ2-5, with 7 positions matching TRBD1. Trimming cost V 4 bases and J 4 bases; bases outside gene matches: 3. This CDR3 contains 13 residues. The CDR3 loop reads CASSSSGGETQYF. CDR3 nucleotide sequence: TGTGCCAGCAGTTCCTCAGGGGGAGAGACCCAGTACTTC.

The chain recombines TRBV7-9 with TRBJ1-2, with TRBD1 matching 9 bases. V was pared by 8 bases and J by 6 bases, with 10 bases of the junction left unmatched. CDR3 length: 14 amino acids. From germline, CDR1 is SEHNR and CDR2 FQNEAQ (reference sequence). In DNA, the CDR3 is TGTGCCAGCGCTCCGGGACAGGGATTCGATGGCTACACCTTC. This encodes CASAPGQGFDGYTF.

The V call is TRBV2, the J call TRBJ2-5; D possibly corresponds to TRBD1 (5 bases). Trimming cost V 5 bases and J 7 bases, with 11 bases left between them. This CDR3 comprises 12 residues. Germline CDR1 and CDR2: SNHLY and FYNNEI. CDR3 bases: TGTGCCAGCAGTACAAGGGGCGCGACCCAGTACTTC. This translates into CASSTRGATQYF. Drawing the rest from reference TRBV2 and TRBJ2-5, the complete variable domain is EPEVTQTPSHQVTQMGQEVILRCVPISNHLYFYWYRQILGQKVEFLVSFYNNEISEKSEIFDDQFSVERPDGSNFTLKIRSTKLEDSAMYFCASSTRGATQYFGPGTRLLVL.

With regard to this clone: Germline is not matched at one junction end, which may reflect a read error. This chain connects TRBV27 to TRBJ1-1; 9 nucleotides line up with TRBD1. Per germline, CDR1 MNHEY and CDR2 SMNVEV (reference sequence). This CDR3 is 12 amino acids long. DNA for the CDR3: TGTGCCAGCAGCACCCTAGACCGGGACAGGGCCTTT. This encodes CASSTLDRDRAF.

The CDR3 nucleotides read TGTGCCAGTAGTATAGGCAGGGGAGATACGCAGTATTTT. It is translated as CASSIGRGDTQYF. V is TRBV19 and J is TRBJ2-3; TRBD1 is a possible D gene (6 bases). V was shortened by 1 base and J by 5 bases, with 7 bases between the two germline ends. Germline-derived CDR1 and CDR2 are LNHDA and SQIVND (reference sequence). This CDR3 region has 13 residues. Complete variable domain (other parts from reference TRBV19 and TRBJ2-3): DGGITQSPKYLFRKEGQNVTLSCEQNLNHDAMYWYRQDPGQGLRLIYYSQIVNDFQKGDIAEGYSVSREKKESFPLTVTSAQKNPTAFYLCASSIGRGDTQYFGPGTRLTVL.

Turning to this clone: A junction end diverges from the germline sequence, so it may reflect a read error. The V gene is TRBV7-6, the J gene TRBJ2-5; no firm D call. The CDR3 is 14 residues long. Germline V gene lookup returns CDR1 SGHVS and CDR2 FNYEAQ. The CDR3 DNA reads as TGTGCCAGCAGCTTAGGGTCGAACCAGGAGACCCAGTACTTC. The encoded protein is CASSLGSNQETQYF.

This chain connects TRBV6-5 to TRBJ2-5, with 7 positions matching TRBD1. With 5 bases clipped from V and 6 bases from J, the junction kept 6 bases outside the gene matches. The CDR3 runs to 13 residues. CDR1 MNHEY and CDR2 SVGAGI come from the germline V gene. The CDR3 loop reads CASSRTGVQTQYF. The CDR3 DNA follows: TGTGCCAGCAGTCGTACAGGGGTGCAGACCCAGTACTTC.

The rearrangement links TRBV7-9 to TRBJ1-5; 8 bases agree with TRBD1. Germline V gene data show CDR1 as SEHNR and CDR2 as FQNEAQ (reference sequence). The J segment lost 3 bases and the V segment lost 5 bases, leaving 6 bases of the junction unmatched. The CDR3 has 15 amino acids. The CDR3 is CASSLGGQANQPQHF. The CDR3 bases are TGTGCCAGCAGCCTAGGGGGACAGGCCAATCAGCCCCAGCATTTT. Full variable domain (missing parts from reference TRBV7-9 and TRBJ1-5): DTGVSQNPRHKITKRGQNVTFRCDPISEHNRLYWYRQTLGQGPEFLTYFQNEAQLEKSRLLSDRFSAERPKGSFSTLEIQRTEQGDSAMYLCASSLGGQANQPQHFGDGTRLSIL.

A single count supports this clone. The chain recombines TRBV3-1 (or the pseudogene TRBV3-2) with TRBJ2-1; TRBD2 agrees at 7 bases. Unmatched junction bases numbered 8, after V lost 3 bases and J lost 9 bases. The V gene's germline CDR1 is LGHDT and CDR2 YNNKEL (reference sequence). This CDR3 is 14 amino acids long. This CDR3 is CASSQGIREGEQFF. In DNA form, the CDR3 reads TGTGCCAGCAGCCAGGGGATAAGGGAGGGTGAGCAGTTCTTC.

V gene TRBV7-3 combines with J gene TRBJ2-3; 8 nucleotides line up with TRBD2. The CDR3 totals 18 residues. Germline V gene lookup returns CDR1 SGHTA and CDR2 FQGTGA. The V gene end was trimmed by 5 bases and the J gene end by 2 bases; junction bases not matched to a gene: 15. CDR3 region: CASSPLGGVAGYTDTQYF. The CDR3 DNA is TGTGCCAGCAGCCCCCTGGGGGGAGTAGCGGGATACACAGATACGCAGTATTTT.